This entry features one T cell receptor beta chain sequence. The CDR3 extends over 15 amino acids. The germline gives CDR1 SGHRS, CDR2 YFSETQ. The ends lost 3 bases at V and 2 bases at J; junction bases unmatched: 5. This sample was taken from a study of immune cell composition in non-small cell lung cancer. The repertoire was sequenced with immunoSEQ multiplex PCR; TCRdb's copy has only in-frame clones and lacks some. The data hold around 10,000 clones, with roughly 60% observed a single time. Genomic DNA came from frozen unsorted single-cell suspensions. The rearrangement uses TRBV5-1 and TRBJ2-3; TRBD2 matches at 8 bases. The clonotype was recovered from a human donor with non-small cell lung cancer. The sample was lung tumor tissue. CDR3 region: CASSWTSRATDTQYF. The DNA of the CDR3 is TGCGCCAGCAGCTGGACTAGCAGGGCCACAGATACGCAGTATTTT.